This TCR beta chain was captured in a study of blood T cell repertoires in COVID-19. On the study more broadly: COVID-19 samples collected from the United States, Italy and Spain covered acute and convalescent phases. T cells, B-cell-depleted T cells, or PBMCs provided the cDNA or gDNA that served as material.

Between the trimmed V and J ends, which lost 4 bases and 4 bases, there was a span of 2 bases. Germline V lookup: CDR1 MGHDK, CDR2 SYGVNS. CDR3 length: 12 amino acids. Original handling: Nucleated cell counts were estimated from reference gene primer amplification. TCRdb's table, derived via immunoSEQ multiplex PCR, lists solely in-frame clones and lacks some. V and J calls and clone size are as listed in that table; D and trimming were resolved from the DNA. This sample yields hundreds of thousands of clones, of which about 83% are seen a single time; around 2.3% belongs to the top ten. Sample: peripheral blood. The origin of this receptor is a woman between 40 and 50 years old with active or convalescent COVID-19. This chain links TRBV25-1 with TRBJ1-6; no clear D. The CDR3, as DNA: TGTGCCAGCAGTGCGTATAATTCACCCCTCCACTTT. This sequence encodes CASSAYNSPLHF.